The 18 T cell receptor beta chains below come from one sample, sequenced in a study of cytomegalovirus exposure and HLA in healthy donors listed by TCRdb under 2017. Libraries came from the immunoSEQ multiplex PCR assay. For the multiplex PCR, a mixture combining 60 forward primers for TCR Vbeta segments and 13 reverse primers for TCR Jbeta segments was used. Drawn from immuneACCESS, this table holds only the in-frame rearrangements with V and J called that TCRdb kept. Clones are partly lost; checked studies trace under half to an unresolved V gene and leave the rest unexplained. The sample records 130,000 to 150,000 clones, under 90% of which are singletons. The ten top clones hold 2% to 2.5% of the sample. Sequenced: PBMCs. The receptors were sampled from a boy younger than 10 in good health and CMV-seronegative.

Only one count was recorded for this clone. The chain links TRBV28 to TRBJ2-3; 8 bases fit TRBD2. The trim removed 1 base at V and 0 bases at J, leaving 6 bases unmatched. The CDR3 runs to 17 residues. In germline, CDR1 is MDHEN, CDR2 SYDVKM. The CDR3 loop reads CASSLFRREGSTDTQYF. CDR3 nucleotides: TGTGCCAGCAGTTTATTCCGCCGGGAGGGCAGCACAGATACGCAGTATTTT.

The CDR3 loop is CASSLLRRQDEQFF. In DNA form, the CDR3 reads TGTGCCAGCAGTTTATTGAGGAGACAGGATGAGCAGTTCTTC. The chain couples TRBV27 to TRBJ2-1, with D tentatively TRBD1 (6 bases). The germline gives CDR1 MNHEY, CDR2 SMNVEV (reference sequence). The CDR3 is made up of 14 amino acids. Trimming removed 1 base at V and 8 bases at J, with 12 bases between.

There are a few counts of this clone. This chain connects TRBV6-1 to TRBJ2-2; 11 positions agree with TRBD2. The germline CDR1 and CDR2 sequences are MNHNS and SASEGT. The CDR3 has 17 amino acids. Trimming at V came to 4 bases and at J to 4 bases, leaving 8 bases not matched to a gene. This CDR3 reads CASSVLAGAISTGELFF. The CDR3 nucleotides read TGTGCCAGCAGTGTACTAGCGGGAGCGATAAGCACCGGGGAGCTGTTTTTT.

The V gene is TRBV6-5, the J gene TRBJ1-2; D not certain. The CDR3 is 15 residues long. From germline, CDR1 is MNHEY and CDR2 SVGAGI. With 6 bases removed from V and 5 bases from J, the gap between germline ends came to 19 bases. The CDR3, as DNA: TGTGCCAGCAGACCCCCCTCCGAGGAGGGTTATGGCTACACCTTC. This encodes CASRPPSEEGYGYTF.

The chain uses TRBV5-1 and TRBJ1-1; D gene ambiguous. The germline V and J ends were trimmed by 1 base and 4 bases, with 11 bases remaining between them. This CDR3 has 14 residues. Germline V gene data show CDR1 as SGHRS and CDR2 as YFSETQ. The CDR3 DNA sequence: TGCGCCAGCAGCTTGCCGGTGGCGGGCACTGAAGCTTTCTTT. Translated: CASSLPVAGTEAFF. Using reference TRBV5-1 and TRBJ1-1 for the parts outside the CDR3, the full variable domain is KAGVTQTPRYLIKTRGQQVTLSCSPISGHRSVSWYQQTPGQGLQFLFEYFSETQRNKGNFPGRFSGRQFSNSRSEMNVSTLELGDSALYLCASSLPVAGTEAFFGQGTRLTVV.

V gene TRBV11-3 combines with J gene TRBJ2-5; D not certain. The CDR3 consists of 16 residues. Germline loops: CDR1 SGHNT, CDR2 YENEEA. The V end lost 1 base, the J end lost 2 bases, and 14 bases lay between the germline ends. CDR3 sequence (DNA): TGTGCCAGCAGCTTAGGAGAATTAGCTTTTCAAGAGACCCAGTACTTC. Translation gives CASSLGELAFQETQYF.

The chain has TRBV10-1 and TRBJ2-1; 10 bases align to TRBD2. The CDR3 runs to 21 residues. With V trimmed by 8 bases and J by 6 bases, 28 bases remained unmatched. The V gene's germline CDR1 is WNHNN and CDR2 SYGVQD (reference sequence). The CDR3 loop reads CASGERRQYPRALAGVNEQFF. CDR3 nucleotide sequence: TGCGCCAGCGGCGAAAGGCGACAATACCCGAGGGCTCTAGCGGGAGTCAATGAGCAGTTCTTC.

The chain uses TRBV18 and TRBJ2-7; 8 nucleotides align to TRBD1. The V gene end was trimmed by 0 bases and the J gene end by 2 bases; junction bases not matched to a gene: 18. The CDR3 is 20 residues long. From germline, CDR1 is KGHSH and CDR2 LQKENI. The CDR3 DNA reads TGTGCCAGCTCACCACCTCCGGGACAGGCCAGAGTTGGGTCAACCTACGAGCAGTACTTC. Translating it yields CASSPPPGQARVGSTYEQYF. The variable domain in full, completed from reference TRBV18 and TRBJ2-7, reads NAGVMQNPRHLVRRRGQEARLRCSPMKGHSHVYWYRQLPEEGLKFMVYLQKENIIDESGMPKERFSAEFPKEGPSILRIQQVVRGDSAAYFCASSPPPGQARVGSTYEQYFGPGTRLTVT.

This clone was seen a handful of times. Other nucleotide sequences from this sample produce the same CDR3. The chain recombines TRBV7-8 with TRBJ1-5, with no clear D. Germline CDR1 reads SGHVS; CDR2 reads FQNEAQ. The V end lost 5 bases, the J end lost 7 bases, and 9 bases lay between the germline ends. CDR3 length: 12 residues. The CDR3 DNA reads TGTGCCAGCAGCCGGCGAGGCCAGCCCCAGCATTTT. Residues: CASSRRGQPQHF.

The chain uses TRBV6-1 and TRBJ2-7, with D tentatively TRBD1 (6 bases). Between the trimmed V and J ends, which lost 6 bases and 6 bases, there was a span of 18 bases. Germline V CDR1 and CDR2: MNHNS, SASEGT. The CDR3 covers 14 residues. Written as DNA, the CDR3 is TGTGCCAGCAGAGTTACAGGGTTAATCGGCGAGCAGTACTTC. It codes for CASRVTGLIGEQYF.

CDR3 DNA: TGTGCCAGCAGTGACCAGGGGCCCGGGGAGCTGTTTTTT. Amino acids: CASSDQGPGELFF. This sequence joins TRBV6-4 and TRBJ2-2, with D possibly being TRBD1 (6 bases). This CDR3 comprises 13 residues. The germline V gene has CDR1 MRHNA and CDR2 SNTAGT. Deletions cut 2 bases from V and 6 bases from J, with 7 bases between.

The sample holds a few counts of this clone. The genes are TRBV7-2 and TRBJ1-1; D might be TRBD1 (5 bases). Per the germline V gene, CDR1 is SGHTA and CDR2 is FQGNSA. The CDR3 length is 14 residues. The V end was cut by 2 bases, the J end by 4 bases, with 11 bases between. The CDR3 DNA reads as TGTGCCAGCAGCTTAAGGGGCCCGGGCACTGAAGCTTTCTTT. Translated, it gives CASSLRGPGTEAFF.

The CDR3 sequence is CASSLRRRENTGELFF. CDR3 bases: TGTGCCAGCAGCTTAAGACGGCGGGAGAACACCGGGGAGCTGTTTTTT. The rearrangement links TRBV7-3 to TRBJ1-3, with D maybe TRBD2 (6 bases). With the DNA end fitting TRBJ2-2 better, the J assignment may be wrong. Germline V gene data show CDR1 as SGHTA and CDR2 as FQGTGA. The CDR3 extends over 16 amino acids.

The chain carries TRBV4-3 and TRBJ2-3, with TRBD1 matching over 10 bases. CDR1 LGHNA and CDR2 YSLEER come from the germline V gene. Trimming removed 4 bases from V and 5 bases from J; junction bases left unmatched: 18. This CDR3 has 19 residues. CDR3 residues: CASSLNTGGGQGRGDTQYF. As DNA, the CDR3 is TGCGCCAGCAGCCTAAACACCGGGGGGGGACAGGGGAGAGGAGATACGCAGTATTTT.

CDR3 nucleotide sequence: TGTGCCAGCAGCCGATGGGGGACTAGCGTCCCCTCCTACAATGAGCAGTTCTTC. Translated: CASSRWGTSVPSYNEQFF. The chain recombines TRBV7-2 with TRBJ2-1; 10 bases are shared with TRBD2. V trimming: 5 bases; J trimming: 0 bases; junction bases outside the gene matches: 10. The CDR3 length is 18 residues. Germline CDR1 reads SGHTA; CDR2 reads FQGNSA.

The chain carries TRBV7-3 and TRBJ2-1; 8 bases line up with TRBD2. CDR1 and CDR2 from the germline V gene are SGHTA and FQGTGA. The CDR3 loop spans 19 amino acids. J was trimmed by 8 bases and V by 2 bases; bases with no gene match: 20. CDR3 residues: CASSLSERGTWGSSDEQFF. In DNA form, the CDR3 reads TGTGCCAGCAGCTTATCGGAGCGGGGGACGTGGGGGTCATCGGATGAGCAGTTCTTC.

The V and J genes are TRBV30 and TRBJ1-6, with a tentative D call TRBD1 (6 bases). Between the trimmed V and J ends, which lost 5 bases and 5 bases, there was a span of 13 bases. The germline V gene has CDR1 GTSNPN and CDR2 SVGIG (reference sequence). The CDR3 has 14 amino acids. CDR3 region: CAWGRTAHNSPLHF. The CDR3 DNA sequence: TGTGCCTGGGGCCGGACAGCTCATAATTCACCCCTCCACTTT.

This clone was observed a handful of times. This chain joins TRBV7-6 and TRBJ2-2; possible D gene TRBD1, 7 bases. The CDR3 has 18 residues. The germline V gene encodes CDR1 SGHVS and CDR2 FNYEAQ. V gave up 1 base and J gave up 0 bases, with 15 bases separating them. The CDR3 region has the DNA TGTGCCAGCAGCTTAGTTGGGAGGCAGGGGGCGAACACCGGGGAGCTGTTTTTT. Protein sequence: CASSLVGRQGANTGELFF.